The present T cell receptor beta chain was sequenced within a study of radiation and T cells in renal cell carcinoma. Notes on the study in general: In nephrectomy-only tumors, top 100 clonotypes averaged approximately 45%, versus around 54% irradiated. Intratumoral heterogeneity was not captured in these approximately 1 g regions.

Assay: immunoSEQ multiplex PCR; the TCRdb copy retains only in-frame clones and omits some. This sample yields over 9,000 clones, of which approximately 60% are seen a single time; 14% belongs to the top ten. This clone has just a few counts. Its antigen is still unknown. From germline, CDR1 is KGHSH and CDR2 LQKENI. There are 15 residues in the CDR3. Trimming took off 3 bases at V and 7 bases at J, with 18 bases between the two ends. Indicated treatment: treatment-naive control, cytoreductive nephrectomy. Control tumors came from several females and 11 males, aged about 35 to 82. J is TRBJ1-2 and V is TRBV18; a possible D gene is TRBD1 (6 bases). The TCR sequence derives from a man in his fifties or sixties with renal cell carcinoma. The starting material was tumor tissue, obtained from a patient whose treatment was nephrectomy without radiotherapy. Here the CDR3 reads CASSPTTTGSAGYTF. The CDR3 DNA reads TGTGCCAGCTCACCGACCACGACAGGTTCGGCTGGCTACACCTTC.